The rows below give T cell receptor beta chains drawn from one sample of a study of blood T cell repertoires in COVID-19. Sequenced by immunoSEQ multiplex PCR; TCRdb stores in-frame clones only, minus some. The top ten hold roughly 3.5% of the sample, which has fewer than 70,000 clones, 88% seen once. Sequenced material: peripheral blood. Receptors were obtained from a human donor in a cohort sampled during active COVID-19. CDR3s include the opening cysteine and the closing phenylalanine or tryptophan. A D gene is named only where the DNA matches it firmly. Rows give clone size only sometimes, using once, few, many, or a class for an expanded clone.

TRBJ2-3 | NA | NA | TRBV15 | TGTGCCACCAGCAGAGATTCCGGGAACACAGATACGCAGTATTTT | CATSRDSGNTDTQYF
TRBJ2-1 | NA | NA | TRBV5-4 | TGTGCCAGCAGCTTGAAGGGGGGAGGGTCCTACAATGAGCAGTTCTTC | CASSLKGGGSYNEQFF
TRBJ1-6 | few | NA | TRBV6-5 | TGTGCCGGACAATCACGAAGTAATTCACCCCTCCACTTT | CAGQSRSNSPLHF
TRBJ1-5 | NA | NA | TRBV19 | TGTGCCAGTAGTTATCAGGGAATGGGACAGCCCCAGCATTTT | CASSYQGMGQPQHF
TRBJ2-7 | few | TRBD1 | TRBV10-1 | TGCGCCAGCAGTGGCTCCGGGACAGGGCTCGCCGAGCAGTACTTC | CASSGSGTGLAEQYF
TRBJ1-1 | NA | TRBD1 | TRBV7-9 | TGTGCCAGCAGCCCCAGACAGGGAAGGAACACTGAAGCTTTCTTT | CASSPRQGRNTEAFF
TRBJ2-3 | NA | TRBD2 | TRBV6-2/TRBV6-3 | TGTGCCAGCAGCTCTCTGCGGGGGGCTAGCACAGATACGCAGTATTTT | CASSSLRGASTDTQYF
TRBJ2-5 | NA | NA | TRBV5-1 | TGCGCCAGCAGCTTGGGCAGCGGGGAGACCCAGTACTTC | CASSLGSGETQYF
TRBJ2-1 | once | TRBD2 | TRBV7-8 | TGTGCCAGCAGCCCGAGACTAGCGGGGAACAATGAGCAGTTCTTC | CASSPRLAGNNEQFF
TRBJ2-1 | NA | NA | TRBV6-5 | TGTGCCAGCAGTTACTCGGGCAGCGGCCCGAATGAGCAGTTCTTC | CASSYSGSGPNEQFF
TRBJ2-3 | NA | TRBD2 | TRBV6-5 | TGTGCCAGCAGAAGGACTAGCGGGGTGTCAGATACGCAGTATTTT | CASRRTSGVSDTQYF
TRBJ2-7 | NA | TRBD1 | TRBV18 | TGTGCCAGCTCACCAAGAGGGACAGCCACCTACGAGCAGTACTTC | CASSPRGTATYEQYF
TRBJ2-1 | NA | TRBD2 | TRBV7-3 | TGTGCCAGCAGCTTCGCGAGGACTAGCGGCTACAATGAGCAGTTCTTC | CASSFARTSGYNEQFF
TRBJ2-1 | NA | TRBD2 | TRBV27 | TGTGCCAGCAGTTTGGGTTCGCTAGCGGGAGGGCTCGGTGAGCAGTTCTTC | CASSLGSLAGGLGEQFF
TRBJ2-5 | NA | NA | TRBV2 | TGTGCCAGCAGGGTACAGGGTATAGGGGAGACCCAGTACTTC | CASRVQGIGETQYF
TRBJ2-7 | NA | TRBD2 | TRBV7-2 | TGTGCCAGCAGCTACACTAGCGGCTACGAGCAGTACTTC | CASSYTSGYEQYF
TRBJ1-1 | NA | NA | TRBV5-1 | TGCGCCAGCAGCTCCGGCGGGACCGCGAACACTGAAGCTTTCTTT | CASSSGGTANTEAFF
TRBJ2-5 | once | NA | TRBV9 | TGTGCCAGCAGCGTAGGTCCAGGGGATGGTGAGACCCAGTACTTC | CASSVGPGDGETQYF
TRBJ2-3 | NA | NA | TRBV7-2 | TGTGCCAGCAGCCTTCAGGGCCACACAGATACGCAGTATTTT | CASSLQGHTDTQYF
TRBJ2-1 | NA | NA | TRBV15 | TGTGCCACCAGCAGAGGCGTCGGGAAGGGGAGGAACAACAATGAGCAGTTCTTC | CATSRGVGKGRNNNEQFF
TRBJ1-2 | NA | NA | TRBV7-9 | TGTGCCAGCTCCCCAGGGGCGCCTGGCTACACCTTC | CASSPGAPGYTF
TRBJ1-1 | NA | NA | TRBV19 | TGTGCCAGTAGCCCGGGGGGGGTTTACACTGAAGCTTTCTTT | CASSPGGVYTEAFF
TRBJ1-5 | NA | NA | TRBV28 | TGTGCCAGCAGCCCGCGGGATAGGTATCAGCCCCAGCATTTT | CASSPRDRYQPQHF
TRBJ1-1 | NA | TRBD1 | TRBV25-1 | TGTGCCAGCAGCCCGGGACAGATCTCTTTGAACACTGAAGCTTTCTTT | CASSPGQISLNTEAFF
TRBJ1-1 | NA | TRBD1 | TRBV7-6 | TGTGCCAGCAGCCCGGACAGGGGGCGAGTGATGAACACTGAAGCTTTCTTT | CASSPDRGRVMNTEAFF
TRBJ2-1 | once | TRBD2 | TRBV6-2/TRBV6-3 | TGTGCCAGCAGTTACGCGGTAGGGACTAGCGTATACAATGAGCAGTTCTTC | CASSYAVGTSVYNEQFF
TRBJ2-2 | NA | TRBD1 | TRBV7-6 | TGTGCCAGCAGCTTAGTGGGAGGACAGGGCCGGACCGGGGAGCTGTTTTTT | CASSLVGGQGRTGELFF
TRBJ2-5 | NA | TRBD2 | TRBV2 | TGTGCCAGCAAACCGGGAGGGGGAAGGGAGACCCAGTACTTC | CASKPGGGRETQYF
TRBJ2-2 | NA | NA | TRBV6-1 | TGTGCCAGCAGTGAACTCGAGGGAGAGGTCGGGGAGCTGTTTTTT | CASSELEGEVGELFF
TRBJ1-4 | NA | NA | TRBV7-9 | TGTGCCAGCAGCGCCCGGGGGGGATTATCTGTGCTGTTTTTT | CASSARGGLSVLFF
TRBJ2-7 | few | TRBD1 | TRBV19 | TGTGCCAGCCAGCAGACAGGGGGAATCTACGAGCAGTACTTC | CASQQTGGIYEQYF
TRBJ2-3 | NA | NA | TRBV5-1 | TGCGCCAGCAGCTCCGGACTCCTGCGCGGGGTCGGGCGAGATACGCAGTATTTT | CASSSGLLRGVGRDTQYF
TRBJ2-4 | once | TRBD2 | TRBV4-1 | TGCGCCAGCAGCCAAGATAGGGCGGGGGGTGTACAAAACATTCAGTACTTC | CASSQDRAGGVQNIQYF
TRBJ1-1 | NA | NA | TRBV18 | TGTGCCAGCTCACCACGGCGGGGCACTGAAGCTTTCTTT | CASSPRRGTEAFF
TRBJ1-1 | NA | TRBD1 | TRBV5-1 | TGCGCCAGCAGGCAGGGGGCCGGGAACACTGAAGCTTTCTTT | CASRQGAGNTEAFF
TRBJ1-1 | NA | TRBD1 | TRBV5-1 | TGCGCCAGCAGCCGAGAGGGACAGAGGAACACTGAAGCTTTCTTT | CASSREGQRNTEAFF
TRBJ1-6 | NA | NA | TRBV18 | TGTGCCAGCTCTCAAGCAGGGAAGAATTCACCCCTCCACTTT | CASSQAGKNSPLHF
TRBJ2-2 | NA | NA | TRBV4-3 | TGCGCCAGCAGGGGACAATTTGGGACCGGGGAGCTGTTTTTT | CASRGQFGTGELFF
TRBJ1-6 | NA | NA | TRBV4-1 | TGCGCCAGCAGCCTTGGCCAATATAATTCACCCCTCCACTTT | CASSLGQYNSPLHF
TRBJ2-1 | NA | TRBD1 | TRBV19 | TGTGCCAGTGGGGCAGGGGGCCATAATGAGCAGTTCTTC | CASGAGGHNEQFF
TRBJ1-1 | NA | NA | TRBV2 | TGTGCCAGCAGTGCCTGGAGCGGGGGGAACACTGAAGCTTTCTTT | CASSAWSGGNTEAFF
TRBJ2-7 | NA | NA | TRBV7-2 | TGTGCCGCGGGGGGACAGGGCTACGAGCAGTACTTC | CAAGGQGYEQYF
TRBJ2-6 | NA | NA | TRBV9 | TGTGCCAGCAGCGTCGGTGGCTCTGGGGCCAACGTCCTGACTTTC | CASSVGGSGANVLTF
TRBJ2-1 | once | TRBD2 | TRBV9 | TGTGCCAGCAGATCGGGACTAGCGACCCACAATGAGCAGTTCTTC | CASRSGLATHNEQFF
TRBJ2-5 | NA | TRBD2 | TRBV6-2/TRBV6-3 | TGTGCCAGCAGCAGCATAGCGGGGGCTCAAGAGACCCAGTACTTC | CASSSIAGAQETQYF
TRBJ2-7 | NA | NA | TRBV9 | TGTGCCAGCAGCGTAGGGAAAGGGGCCTACGAGCAGTACTTC | CASSVGKGAYEQYF
TRBJ2-1 | NA | TRBD2 | TRBV18 | TGTGCCAGCTCACCACCTCCAAAGACTAGCGGGGGGCACCCTTATCCGAATGAGCAGTTCTTC | CASSPPPKTSGGHPYPNEQFF